Following are 30 T cell receptor beta chains from one sample sequenced in a study of tumor and adjacent non-tumor tissue in lung cancer. TCRbeta libraries were built with three rounds of nested PCR, modified from ARM-PCR. TCRdb redid the calling of the multiplex PCR reads with MiXCR, one entry per CDR3 protein. This table has 68,000 or so distinct CDR3 sequences, 50% to 60% appearing once. RNA was extracted from bulk tissue without any cell sorting. Sequenced input: lung tumor tissue. The receptors here all came from a man in his fifties or sixties with non-small cell lung cancer.

Within the sample, this clonotype is medium-sized. This sequence joins TRBV6-6 and TRBJ1-6; D is undetermined. Trimming cost V 7 bases and J 1 base, with 11 bases left between them. CDR3 length: 15 amino acids. In germline, CDR1 is MNHNY, CDR2 SVGAGI (reference sequence). The CDR3 region has the DNA TGTGCCAGCACCGACTCCGGATCCTATAATTCACCCCTCCACTTT. Amino acids: CASTDSGSYNSPLHF.

The chain links TRBV10-2 to TRBJ2-5; D tentatively reads TRBD1 or TRBD2 (5 bases each). V was trimmed by 8 bases and J by 2 bases, leaving 12 bases between them. The CDR3 is 13 residues long. Germline CDR1 and CDR2: WSHSY and SAAADI. Written as DNA, the CDR3 is TGCGCCAGCTGTAAGGGACGGCAAGAGACCCAGTACTTC. It yields the protein CASCKGRQETQYF.

Note on this clonotype: This may come from a read error, since a much larger clone is one base off. The conserved phenylalanine or tryptophan is not found at the CDR3 terminus, so this likely reflects a read error. The chain recombines TRBV5-6 with TRBJ1-1; TRBD1 might be the D (5 bases). Per germline, CDR1 SGHDT and CDR2 YYEEEE. V lost 0 bases and J 8 bases, leaving 5 bases between the germline ends. The CDR3 covers 11 residues. The CDR3 bases are TGTGCCAGCAGCTTGGACAGGGAAGCTTTCTCT. This encodes CASSLDREAFS.

As for this clonotype: A much more abundant neighbour one base away suggests this may be a read error. The chain recombines TRBV24-1 with TRBJ2-1, with 15 bases aligning to TRBD2. CDR3 size: 15 residues. The germline gives CDR1 KGHDR, CDR2 SFDVKD. The CDR3 is CTTSDRTSGRDEQFF. The CDR3 DNA reads TGTACCACCAGTGACCGGACTAGCGGGAGGGATGAGCAGTTCTTC.

This clonotype rates as medium-sized. The chain uses TRBV4-1 and TRBJ1-1; D possibly corresponds to TRBD1 (5 bases). V was clipped by 1 base and J by 0 bases, with 6 bases between them. CDR1 and CDR2 from the germline V gene are MGHRA and YSYEKL. This CDR3 contains 14 residues. The CDR3 DNA reads TGCGCCAGCAGCCAAGTGGACATGAACACTGAAGCTTTCTTT. Its protein is CASSQVDMNTEAFF.

A few counts support this clonotype. The chain uses TRBV7-9 and TRBJ2-3; D call uncertain. Trimming cost V 7 bases and J 2 bases, with 4 bases left between them. This CDR3 comprises 11 residues. Germline V gene lookup returns CDR1 SEHNR and CDR2 FQNEAQ (reference sequence). The DNA of the CDR3 is TGTGCCAGCAACTTCACAGATACGCAGTATTTT. It is translated as CASNFTDTQYF.

This clonotype was recorded many times. The chain links TRBV7-8 to TRBJ1-5; D remains ambiguous. CDR1 and CDR2 (germline): SGHVS, FQNEAQ. This CDR3 has 17 residues. V lost 1 base and J lost 6, with 19 bases in between. Here the CDR3 reads CASSLEAASFKGQPQHF. The CDR3 DNA reads TGTGCCAGCAGCTTAGAGGCCGCCTCGTTTAAGGGTCAGCCCCAGCATTTT. The entire variable domain, with the rest obtained from reference TRBV7-8 and TRBJ1-5, is as follows: GAGVSQSPRYKVAKRGQDVALRCDPISGHVSLFWYQQALGQGPEFLTYFQNEAQLDKSGLPSDRFFAERPEGSVSTLKIQRTQQEDSAVYLCASSLEAASFKGQPQHFGDGTRLSIL.

As for this clonotype: One end of the junction fails to match germline, which may point to a read error. The CDR3 region has the DNA TGTGCCGGCAGTCGCCTAACTGGAGGCCTGGGAGAGACCCAGTACTTC. Residues: CAGSRLTGGLGETQYF. This chain uses TRBV28 with TRBJ2-5, with D perhaps matching TRBD2 (5 bases). This CDR3 has 16 amino acids. Germline CDR1 MDHEN, CDR2 SYDVKM.

A remark on this clonotype: This may come from a read error, since a much larger clone is one base off. The chain combines TRBV20-1 with TRBJ2-1, with 10 bases that match TRBD1. The CDR3 extends over 15 amino acids. Germline lookup yields CDR1 DFQATT and CDR2 SNEGSKA (reference sequence). The CDR3 region has the DNA TGCATTGCTAGAGGACAGGGGGTGCCCTCCAATGAGCAGTTCTTC. Amino acids: CIARGQGVPSNEQFF.

At least ten counts were recorded for this clonotype. The chain joins TRBV4-1 to TRBJ2-3, with D perhaps TRBD2 (6 bases). Per germline, CDR1 MGHRA and CDR2 YSYEKL. The CDR3 runs to 15 residues. V was pared by 4 bases and J by 1 base, with 12 bases between. CDR3 DNA: TGCGCCAGCAGCCCGATCGGGACTGGCACAGATACGCAGTATTTT. This sequence encodes CASSPIGTGTDTQYF.

Within the sample, this clonotype is medium-sized. The V gene is TRBV6-6, the J gene TRBJ1-5, with D perhaps matching TRBD1 (5 bases). CDR1 is MNHNY and CDR2 is SVGAGI in the germline V gene (reference sequence). This CDR3 contains 14 residues. Trimming pared 5 bases from V and 4 bases from J, leaving 12 bases between. CDR3 nucleotides: TGTGCCAGCAGTAAGCAGGGTGGAAATCAGCCCCAGCATTTT. Translated, it gives CASSKQGGNQPQHF.

This clonotype turned up a few times. This may arise from a read error, as a much more abundant clone is one base away. The chain employs TRBV28 and TRBJ2-3; D remains ambiguous. The CDR3 loop spans 13 amino acids. Germline loops: CDR1 MDHEN, CDR2 SYDVKM. This CDR3 reads CATSPTDTDTQYF. The CDR3, as DNA: TGTGCCACCAGTCCGACTGACACAGATACGCAGTATTTT. Combining the CDR3 with reference TRBV28 and TRBJ2-3 gives the whole variable domain DVKVTQSSRYLVKRTGEKVFLECVQDMDHENMFWYRQDPGLGLRLIYFSYDVKMKEKGDIPEGYSVSREKKERFSLILESASTNQTSMYLCATSPTDTDTQYFGPGTRLTVL.

There are a few counts of this clonotype. A much larger clone lies one base from this, so it may be a read error. The genes are TRBV6-1 and TRBJ1-5; unclear D gene. Between the trimmed V and J ends, which lost 7 bases and 4 bases, there was a span of 14 bases. This CDR3 has 14 amino acids. The germline V gene encodes CDR1 MNHNS and CDR2 SASEGT. DNA of the CDR3: TGTGCCAGCAAAGGACCGGAGGTAAATCAGCCCCAGCATTTT. Its translation is CASKGPEVNQPQHF.

Regarding this clonotype: A much larger clone sits a single nucleotide away, making a read error possible. The genes are TRBV6-1 and TRBJ1-5, with 11 bases aligning to TRBD1. The CDR3 is made up of 17 amino acids. After removal of 8 bases from V and 2 bases from J, the junction contained 11 bases not matched to a gene. Germline V CDR1 and CDR2: MNHNS, SASEGT. Here the CDR3 DNA reads TGTGCCAGCCTACCCGGACAGGGGGCTGAGGGCAATCAGCCCCAGCATTTT. Translated, it gives CASLPGQGAEGNQPQHF.

A note on this clonotype: A read error may be the cause here, since a much bigger clone is one base away. The rearrangement uses TRBV6-6 and TRBJ2-3; D is perhaps TRBD1 (5 bases). CDR3 length: 15 residues. V was cut by 8 bases and J by 0 bases, with 15 bases left in between. The germline gives CDR1 MNHNY, CDR2 SVGAGI (reference sequence). The CDR3 coding sequence is TGTGCCAGCCGTCGGGCCCAGGGAAGCACAGATACGCAGTATTTT. Translated: CASRRAQGSTDTQYF.

The chain carries TRBV6-5 and TRBJ2-2, with 8 bases that match TRBD1. Germline V gene lookup returns CDR1 MNHEY and CDR2 SVGAGI. V lost 6 bases and J lost 14; bases outside the gene matches: 17. The CDR3 runs 15 residues. The CDR3 nucleotides read TGTGCCAGCAGCAAGGTCAGGGGGCAGGCCGGGAAACTGTTTTTT. This encodes CASSKVRGQAGKLFF.

This clonotype was counted at least ten times. The chain carries TRBV12-3 or TRBV12-4 and TRBJ2-3; TRBD2 aligns across 7 bases. The CDR3 has 14 amino acids. Trimming cost V 6 bases and J 6 bases; bases outside gene matches: 9. CDR3 residues: CASRTGLLPDTQYF. The CDR3 DNA follows: TGTGCCAGCAGGACGGGACTACTACCCGATACGCAGTATTTT.

Only a few counts were recorded for this clonotype. A junction boundary mismatches the germline segment, possibly from a read error. The chain recombines TRBV24-1 with TRBJ1-1; TRBD1 aligns across 9 bases. The germline V gene encodes CDR1 KGHDR and CDR2 SFDVKD. This CDR3 region has 14 residues. CDR3 nucleotides: TGTGCCACCCGCGACAGGGGGTTTGACACTGAAGCTTTATTT. It yields the protein CATRDRGFDTEALF.

Points on this clonotype: At one of its ends the junction is not consistent with the germline gene, which may arise from a read error. The chain has TRBV24-1 and TRBJ2-7; 8 nucleotides line up with TRBD1. CDR1 and CDR2 from the germline V gene are KGHDR and SFDVKD. The CDR3 sequence is 16 residues long. CDR3 sequence reads: CAISEAPGTGPYEQYF. The CDR3, as DNA: TGTGCCATCAGTGAGGCTCCCGGGACAGGCCCCTACGAGCAGTACTTC.

This chain connects TRBV12-3 or TRBV12-4 to TRBJ1-2; D gene ambiguous. The CDR3 runs to 13 residues. Trimming removed 7 bases from V and 10 bases from J, with 19 bases in between. DNA of the CDR3: TGTGCCAGCACCCCCCCGACGGTCTATTTCTACACCTTC. This gives the protein CASTPPTVYFYTF.

Only a few counts were recorded for this clonotype. A read error may produce the germline difference seen at one junction end. The chain employs TRBV6-5 and TRBJ2-6, with D possibly TRBD2 on 5 matching bases. The CDR3 spans 15 residues. Germline loops: CDR1 MNHEY, CDR2 SVGAGI. The CDR3 DNA reads as TGTGCTAGCAGTTACGTAGGGAGCGGGGCCAACGTCCTGACTTTC. Translated: CASSYVGSGANVLTF.

To note about this clonotype: A read error may produce the germline difference seen at one junction end. This sequence joins TRBV14 and TRBJ2-1, with 8 bases identical to TRBD2. The length of the CDR3 is 16 residues. The V gene's germline CDR1 is SGHDN and CDR2 FVKESK. The CDR3 DNA follows: TGTGCCAGCAGCCAAAGCGGGAGCGGGCTCTACAGTGAGCAGTTCTTC. Translated, it gives CASSQSGSGLYSEQFF.

Of note for this clonotype: The junction and the germline gene differ at one end; a read error may be behind it. The chain carries TRBV6-5 and TRBJ1-1; 11 positions match TRBD1. Germline CDR1 and CDR2: MNHEY and SVGAGI. This CDR3 region has 13 residues. The CDR3 loop reads CVSSTGQGALAFF. The CDR3, as DNA: TGTGTCAGCAGTACAGGACAGGGGGCCCTAGCCTTCTTT.

Points on this clonotype: A much larger clone is a single base away; this may be a read error. The CDR3 DNA follows: TGTGCCAGCAGTTTAGCGGGGGGGCACACCGGGGAGCTGCTTTTT. It specifies CASSLAGGHTGELLF. This chain uses TRBV12-3 or TRBV12-4 with TRBJ2-2, with a possible D match to TRBD2 (7 bases). The length of the CDR3 is 15 residues.

About this clonotype: Relative to the germline gene, one junction end is altered; a read error may explain this. The rearrangement uses TRBV5-1 and TRBJ1-2; 9 nucleotides agree with TRBD1. The CDR3 length is 15 residues. Germline values: CDR1 SGHRS, CDR2 YFSETQ. CDR3 protein: CASRGDRESYSGYSF. CDR3 nucleotides: TGCGCCAGCAGGGGGGACAGGGAAAGCTATAGTGGCTACTCCTTC. The entire variable domain, with the rest obtained from reference TRBV5-1 and TRBJ1-2, is as follows: KAGVTQTPRYLIKTRGQQVTLSCSPISGHRSVSWYQQTPGQGLQFLFEYFSETQRNKGNFPGRFSGRQFSNSRSEMNVSTLELGDSALYLCASRGDRESYSGYSFGSGTRLTVV.

This clonotype was observed once. An end of the junction differs from the germline gene, which may be a read error. The rearrangement links TRBV5-6 to TRBJ2-7, with D perhaps being TRBD1 or TRBD2 (6 bases each). Per the germline V gene, CDR1 is SGHDT and CDR2 is YYEEEE. This CDR3 region has 14 residues. The CDR3 sequence: CASSWGDISYEQCF. The CDR3 region has the DNA TGTGCCAGCAGCTGGGGGGACATTTCCTATGAGCAGTGCTTC.

This clonotype occurred once. A read error is possible here, since a much larger clone lies one base away. Since no conserved phenylalanine or tryptophan closes the CDR3, a read error is the likely cause. The chain couples TRBV10-2 to TRBJ1-2, with 7 bases lining up with TRBD1. The CDR3 runs to 15 residues. The V and J ends lost 0 bases and 1 base, in that order; junction bases with no gene match: 2. Germline CDR1 and CDR2: WSHSY and SAAADI. In nucleotides, the CDR3 is TGCGCCAGCAGTGAGTCGACAGGGCTTAACTATGGCTACACCCTC. Translated: CASSESTGLNYGYTL.

Remarks on this clonotype: A much larger clone lies one base from this, so it may be a read error. This CDR3 fails to terminate in the conserved phenylalanine or tryptophan, so it likely reflects a read error. V gene TRBV5-1 combines with J gene TRBJ2-1; D possibly corresponds to TRBD2 (5 bases). Germline V lookup: CDR1 SGHRS, CDR2 YFSETQ. V shed 1 base and J shed 6 bases, with 11 bases lying between them. The CDR3 has 14 amino acids. The CDR3 reads CASSLTRMGNEQFI. For the CDR3, the DNA is TGCGCCAGCAGCTTGACTAGGATGGGCAATGAGCAGTTCATC.

As for this clonotype: This may arise from a read error, as a much more abundant clone is one base away. The J gene is TRBJ2-7, the V gene TRBV6-1; D is undetermined. The CDR3 runs to 11 residues. CDR1 is MNHNS, CDR2 SASEGT, per germline. V lost 6 bases and J lost 4, with 7 bases in between. DNA of the CDR3: TGTGCCAGCAGGTCGGTGTACGAGCAGTACTTC. This translates into CASRSVYEQYF.

For this clonotype: One junction end does not reproduce the germline sequence, and a read error may be involved. This rearrangement joins TRBV6-1 to TRBJ1-5; D ambiguous. This CDR3 region has 16 residues. The V gene's germline CDR1 is MNHNS and CDR2 SASEGT. The CDR3 DNA follows: TGCGCCAGCAGTGAAGACTGGGCAAGCAACAATCAGCCCCAGCGTTTT. This gives the protein CASSEDWASNNQPQRF.